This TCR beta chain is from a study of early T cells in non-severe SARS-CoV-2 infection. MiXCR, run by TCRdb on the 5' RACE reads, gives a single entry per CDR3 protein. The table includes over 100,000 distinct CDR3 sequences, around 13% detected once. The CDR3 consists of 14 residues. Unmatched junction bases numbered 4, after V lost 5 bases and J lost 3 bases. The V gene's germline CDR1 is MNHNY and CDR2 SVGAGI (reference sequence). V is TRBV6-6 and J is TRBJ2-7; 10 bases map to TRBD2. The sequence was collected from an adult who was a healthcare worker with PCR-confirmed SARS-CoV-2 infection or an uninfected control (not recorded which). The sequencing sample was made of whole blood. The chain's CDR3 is CASSGQREGYEQYF. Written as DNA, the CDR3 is TGTGCCAGCAGTGGACAGCGGGAGGGCTACGAGCAGTACTTC.